This T cell receptor (beta chain) was captured in a study of blood T cell repertoires in COVID-19. Study details: Spain, Italy and the United States supplied samples that represented acute and convalescent COVID-19.

CDR1 and CDR2 (germline): LNHDA, SQIVND (reference sequence). The CDR3 is 14 amino acids. After removal of 7 bases from V and 12 bases from J, the junction contained 12 bases not matched to a gene. A few counts support this clone. One Seattle source followed patients from active infection through their disease course. Original data processing: Amplification of reference gene primers was used by the study to estimate nucleated cell counts. Only in-frame clones appear in the TCRdb table, and some are missing; sequencing was by immunoSEQ multiplex PCR. That table supplies the V and J calls and clone size; D and trimming were determined from the DNA. The table lists tens of thousands of clones, roughly 76% of them singletons, with under 5% in the top ten.

The TCR sequence derives from a man older than 75 with COVID-19, enrolled during active disease. Specimen: peripheral blood. The chain employs TRBV19 and TRBJ2-1; 10 bases are shared with TRBD2. The CDR3 DNA sequence: TGTGCCAGTAATCCTAGCGGGAGCGCCTCGGGGCAGTTCTTC. It specifies CASNPSGSASGQFF.